This TCR beta chain derives from a study of T-cell reconstitution after alpha-beta-depleted transplantation in children. Germline V CDR1 and CDR2: DFQATT, SNEGSKA (reference sequence). This CDR3 region has 14 residues. V gave up 0 bases and J gave up 6 bases; unmatched junction bases: 4. For TCRbeta, the library was prepared with unique molecular identifiers. MiXCR, run by TCRdb on the PCR reads, gives a single entry per CDR3 protein. The data show approximately 400,000 distinct CDR3 sequences, with roughly 11% seen just once and 5% to 6.5% held by the top ten. V is TRBV20-1 and J is TRBJ2-1, with TRBD2 matching over 8 bases. Sequences were derived from PBMCs from the stem cell graft donor, sampled from the stem cell graft. This receptor was taken from a human donor who donated a stem cell graft to a child with acute myeloid leukemia. The CDR3 loop reads CSARDYSGSNEQFF. The CDR3 nucleotides read TGCAGTGCTAGAGATTACAGCGGGAGCAATGAGCAGTTCTTC.